Each of the 20 T cell receptor beta chains below was sequenced from the same sample in a study of blood T cell repertoires in COVID-19. Assay used: immunoSEQ multiplex PCR; TCRdb lists only in-frame clones, some missing. The table includes over 70,000 clones, about 88% detected once. The sample consisted of peripheral blood. These receptors were collected from a human donor in a cohort sampled during active COVID-19.

The chain uses TRBV6-7 and TRBJ2-4; 8 bases agree with TRBD2. TRBV6-7 belongs to the ORF category, with a function that is uncertain. After removal of 1 base from V and 0 bases from J, the junction contained 5 bases not matched to a gene. This CDR3 spans 17 amino acids. In DNA form, the CDR3 reads TGTGCCAGCAGTTACTGCGCGGGGGGCCGAGCCAAAAACATTCAGTACTTC. Protein product: CASSYCAGGRAKNIQYF.

The chain couples TRBV28 to TRBJ2-6; D gene ambiguous. Deletions cut 8 bases from V and 2 bases from J, with 7 bases between. Germline loops: CDR1 MDHEN, CDR2 SYDVKM. The CDR3 sequence is 13 residues long. CDR3 nucleotide sequence: TGTGCCAGCCGCCCGGCTGGGGCCAACGTCCTGACTTTC. This gives the protein CASRPAGANVLTF.

The chain joins TRBV11-3 to TRBJ2-1; weak D call: TRBD2 (5 bases). CDR3 length: 16 amino acids. The V end was cut by 1 base, the J end by 7 bases, with 17 bases between. Germline values: CDR1 SGHNT, CDR2 YENEEA. The CDR3 DNA reads as TGTGCCAGCAGCTTAGCGGGAAATTTCGTGAGGAATGAGCAGTTCTTC. Translating it yields CASSLAGNFVRNEQFF.

This clone was counted once. This sequence joins TRBV7-6 and TRBJ1-4; weak D call: TRBD1 (6 bases). Trimming removed 1 base from V and 2 bases from J, with 11 bases in between. CDR1 is SGHVS, CDR2 FNYEAQ, per germline. The CDR3 covers 16 residues. CDR3 amino acids: CASSLGAGVTNEKLFF. As DNA, the CDR3 is TGTGCCAGCAGCTTAGGAGCAGGGGTGACTAATGAAAAACTGTTTTTT.

The chain uses TRBV4-2 and TRBJ2-2, with TRBD2 matching over 7 bases. Germline CDR1 and CDR2: LGHNA and YNFKEQ. There are 18 residues in the CDR3. V lost 1 base to trimming and J lost 3 bases; unmatched junction nucleotides: 11. The CDR3: CASSQASGRVVDTGELFF. DNA for the CDR3: TGTGCCAGCAGCCAAGCGTCAGGGAGGGTCGTGGACACCGGGGAGCTGTTTTTT.

The chain links TRBV2 to TRBJ1-1, with a tentative D call TRBD1 (6 bases). V was clipped by 9 bases and J by 4 bases, with 15 bases between them. This CDR3 region has 13 residues. Germline CDR1 reads SNHLY; CDR2 reads FYNNEI. CDR3 sequence (DNA): TGTGCCAGTGTGATTGGGGGCCCCACTGAAGCTTTCTTT. Amino acid sequence: CASVIGGPTEAFF.

The chain carries TRBV11-2 and TRBJ2-1; D gene unclear. V lost 10 bases and J lost 5, with 6 bases in between. The CDR3 extends over 10 amino acids. The germline V gene has CDR1 SGHAT and CDR2 FQNNGV. CDR3 sequence reads: CATTDNEQFF. For the CDR3, the DNA is TGTGCCACTACAGACAATGAGCAGTTCTTC. Full variable domain (remainder filled in from reference TRBV11-2 and TRBJ2-1): EAGVAQSPRYKIIEKRQSVAFWCNPISGHATLYWYQQILGQGPKLLIQFQNNGVVDDSQLPKDRFSAERLKGVDSTLKIQPAKLEDSAVYLCATTDNEQFFGPGTRLTVL.

This sequence joins TRBV5-5 and TRBJ2-7, with 7 bases that match TRBD1. This CDR3 has 14 residues. Losses at the gene ends were 0 bases for V and 5 bases for J; bases not matched to a gene: 5. Germline CDR1 is SGHKS and CDR2 is YYEKEE (reference sequence). CDR3 in amino acids: CASSLVTGAHEQYF. The CDR3 DNA follows: TGTGCCAGCAGCTTGGTTACAGGGGCGCACGAGCAGTACTTC.

The chain employs TRBV5-1 and TRBJ2-7; the match to TRBD2 covers 8 bases. In germline, CDR1 is SGHRS, CDR2 YFSETQ. V lost 0 bases, J lost 1 base, and 6 bases stayed unmatched. The CDR3 has 16 amino acids. The CDR3 loop is CASSLVAGGRSYEQYF. The CDR3 coding sequence is TGCGCCAGCAGCTTGGTTGCGGGAGGACGGTCCTACGAGCAGTACTTC.

The gene calls are TRBV7-9 and TRBJ2-2; 7 nucleotides line up with TRBD1. Germline assignment: CDR1 SEHNR and CDR2 FQNEAQ (reference sequence). The CDR3 runs 16 residues. The trim removed 5 bases at V and 5 bases at J, leaving 11 bases unmatched. In DNA form, the CDR3 reads TGTGCCAGCAGCATCACAGGGGTCATGGAAACCGGGGAGCTGTTTTTT. It is translated as CASSITGVMETGELFF.

In nucleotides, the CDR3 is TGCGCCAGCAGCGTCGGGACAGCACGGGGGTCCGGGGAGCTGTTTTTT. Amino acids: CASSVGTARGSGELFF. The chain joins TRBV5-1 to TRBJ2-2, with a weak D call TRBD1 (7 bases). This CDR3 has 16 amino acids. Germline CDR1 is SGHRS and CDR2 is YFSETQ. Trimming removed 4 bases from V and 6 bases from J, with 19 bases in between.

The V gene is TRBV4-3, the J gene TRBJ2-3, with 7 bases identical to TRBD1. J gave up 2 bases and V 2 bases, and 16 bases lay outside the gene matches. In germline, CDR1 is LGHNA, CDR2 YSLEER. There are 19 residues in the CDR3. The CDR3: CASSQSGTAKQVLTDTQYF. In DNA form, the CDR3 reads TGCGCCAGCAGCCAATCAGGGACAGCAAAGCAGGTCCTCACAGATACGCAGTATTTT.

V is TRBV5-6 and J is TRBJ2-5; 10 bases fit TRBD1. Germline CDR1 reads SGHDT; CDR2 reads YYEEEE. CDR3 length: 17 amino acids. Trimming at V came to 0 bases and at J to 4 bases, leaving 9 bases not matched to a gene. CDR3 region: CASSLGGQGMRGETQYF. In DNA, the CDR3 is TGTGCCAGCAGCTTGGGGGGACAGGGGATGCGGGGAGAGACCCAGTACTTC. Combining the CDR3 with reference TRBV5-6 and TRBJ2-5 gives the whole variable domain DAGVTQSPTHLIKTRGQQVTLRCSPKSGHDTVSWYQQALGQGPQFIFQYYEEEERQRGNFPDRFSGHQFPNYSSELNVNALLLGDSALYLCASSLGGQGMRGETQYFGPGTRLLVL.

The CDR3 region has the DNA TGTGCCTGGAGCCAACAGGGAGTTGGGACCCAGTACTTC. Translation gives CAWSQQGVGTQYF. The V gene is TRBV30, the J gene TRBJ2-5; weak D call: TRBD1 (6 bases). Germline lookup yields CDR1 GTSNPN and CDR2 SVGIG (reference sequence). V shed 3 bases and J shed 7 bases, with 15 bases lying between them. The CDR3 sequence is 13 residues long.

This clone was seen once. The junction departs from the called germline gene at one end, perhaps through a read error. The rearrangement uses TRBV7-7 and TRBJ2-3; D call uncertain. CDR1 SSHAT and CDR2 FNYEAQ come from the germline V gene (reference sequence). This CDR3 spans 13 amino acids. DNA of the CDR3: TGTGCTAGCAGCTTACTGCGGACAGATACGCAGTATTTT. This translates into CASSLLRTDTQYF.

The chain combines TRBV20-1 with TRBJ2-5; 11 nucleotides align to TRBD2. This CDR3 region has 15 residues. Germline CDR1 DFQATT, CDR2 SNEGSKA (reference sequence). V shed 3 bases and J 7 bases; nucleotides not matched to a gene: 10. The CDR3 coding sequence is TGCAGTGCTAGTGAACTAGCGGGGGCCGGGGGGACCCAGTACTTC. It codes for CSASELAGAGGTQYF.

There are a few counts of this clone. This chain connects TRBV20-1 to TRBJ2-1; D might be TRBD1 (5 bases). V lost 3 bases to trimming and J lost 11 bases, with 11 bases between them. Germline V gene lookup returns CDR1 DFQATT and CDR2 SNEGSKA (reference sequence). This CDR3 is 11 amino acids long. CDR3 sequence: CSASRTTKQFF. DNA for the CDR3: TGCAGTGCTAGTAGGACAACTAAGCAGTTCTTC.

The rearrangement uses TRBV9 and TRBJ2-1; a possible D gene is TRBD1 (5 bases). The CDR3 contains 14 residues. The ends were cut back, 0 bases at V and 9 bases at J, with 13 bases in the middle. Germline CDR1 reads SGDLS; CDR2 reads YYNGEE. The CDR3 DNA follows: TGTGCCAGCAGCGTAGCTCAGGGATTTGGTGAGCAGTTCTTC. Protein: CASSVAQGFGEQFF. Drawing the rest from reference TRBV9 and TRBJ2-1, the complete variable domain is DSGVTQTPKHLITATGQRVTLRCSPRSGDLSVYWYQQSLDQGLQFLIQYYNGEERAKGNILERFSAQQFPDLHSELNLSSLELGDSALYFCASSVAQGFGEQFFGPGTRLTVL.

The chain is built from TRBV3-1 (or the pseudogene TRBV3-2) and TRBJ2-7; 8 bases are shared with TRBD1. The V segment lost 7 bases and the J segment 2 bases; nucleotides outside the gene matches: 4. The CDR3 runs to 13 residues. From germline, CDR1 is LGHDT and CDR2 YNNKEL (reference sequence). As DNA, the CDR3 is TGTGCCAGCACGGGGACAGGAGCCTACGAGCAGTACTTC. It yields the protein CASTGTGAYEQYF.

This chain uses TRBV5-5 with TRBJ2-1; weak D call: TRBD2 (5 bases). The CDR3 covers 15 residues. CDR1 is SGHKS, CDR2 YYEKEE, per germline (reference sequence). The V and J ends lost 4 bases and 2 bases respectively, with 13 bases between them. As DNA, the CDR3 is TGTGCCAGCAGCCCAGCGGAGGCTACCTACAATGAGCAGTTCTTC. Protein product: CASSPAEATYNEQFF.